Below are 20 T cell receptor beta chains sequenced from a single sample in a study of T cell changes during pregnancy in multiple sclerosis. TCRdb's copy holds only in-frame clones and misses some; the assay was immunoSEQ multiplex PCR. Of around 69,000 clones in the sample, roughly 92% were seen once. Specimen: peripheral blood, collected in the third trimester of pregnancy. These receptors came from a female donor in good health, enrolled as a control in a pregnancy study.

V gene TRBV5-4 combines with J gene TRBJ2-7; D remains ambiguous. The V end lost 0 bases, the J end lost 0 bases, and 7 bases lay between the germline ends. The CDR3 spans 14 residues. The germline V gene has CDR1 SGHNT and CDR2 YYREEE (reference sequence). CDR3 bases: TGTGCCAGCAGCTTGGGGGCAGCCTCCTACGAGCAGTACTTC. The encoded protein is CASSLGAASYEQYF.

The chain joins TRBV29-1 to TRBJ2-3; 7 bases agree with TRBD2. The CDR3 is 19 residues long. Looked up from germline, CDR1 is SQVTM and CDR2 is ANQGSEA. The V and J ends lost 0 bases and 2 bases, in that order; junction bases with no gene match: 17. In nucleotides, the CDR3 is TGCAGCGTTGAAGAGGTCGCGGGAGCATGGACTCGCGACACAGATACGCAGTATTTT. This codes for CSVEEVAGAWTRDTDTQYF.

The chain is built from TRBV7-2 and TRBJ2-3; possible D gene TRBD2, 6 bases. CDR1 and CDR2 from the germline V gene are SGHTA and FQGNSA. The V gene lost 0 bases and the J gene lost 2 bases, with 18 bases spanning the gap. This CDR3 contains 18 residues. This CDR3 reads CASSLAQASAIITDTQYF. CDR3 nucleotides: TGTGCCAGCAGCTTAGCGCAGGCTAGCGCGATAATCACAGATACGCAGTATTTT.

The rearrangement joins TRBV18 to TRBJ1-1; 10 bases line up with TRBD1. The germline gives CDR1 KGHSH, CDR2 LQKENI. The CDR3 has 16 residues. The trim removed 4 bases at V and 5 bases at J, leaving 10 bases unmatched. CDR3 nucleotides: TGTGCCAGCTCACTCGGACAGGGGGGAGTGGGGACTGAAGCTTTCTTT. Translation gives CASSLGQGGVGTEAFF.

The rearrangement joins TRBV7-6 to TRBJ1-2; TRBD1 agrees at 7 bases. Per germline, CDR1 SGHVS and CDR2 FNYEAQ. The CDR3 extends over 15 amino acids. V lost 5 bases and J lost 0; bases outside the gene matches: 6. The chain's CDR3 is CASSVGTAANYGYTF. The DNA of the CDR3 is TGTGCCAGCAGCGTCGGGACAGCGGCTAACTATGGCTACACCTTC.

This clone has only one observation. V is TRBV7-9 and J is TRBJ2-1, with D possibly matching TRBD2 (6 bases). Trimming took off 5 bases at V and 8 bases at J, with 16 bases between the two ends. This CDR3 is built from 14 residues. Germline values: CDR1 SEHNR, CDR2 FQNEAQ (reference sequence). CDR3 coding DNA: TGTGCCAGCAGCCTGCGGGGTGGATCCCATGAGCAGTTCTTC. The encoded protein is CASSLRGGSHEQFF.

CDR3 loop: CASSLLAGGPGDTQYF. As DNA, the CDR3 is TGTGCCAGCAGCTTACTAGCGGGGGGGCCGGGAGATACGCAGTATTTT. The V call is TRBV7-3, the J call TRBJ2-3; TRBD2 matches at 12 bases. Germline-derived CDR1 and CDR2 are SGHTA and FQGTGA. V lost 2 bases, J lost 5 bases, and 5 bases stayed unmatched. This CDR3 contains 16 residues.

The chain has TRBV11-2 and TRBJ2-3, with 14 bases that match TRBD2. V lost 5 bases, J lost 7 bases, and 11 bases stayed unmatched. CDR3 length equals 17 residues. The germline V gene has CDR1 SGHAT and CDR2 FQNNGV. As DNA, the CDR3 is TGTGCCAGCAGCCGACGGGGACTAGCGGGAGTTCACCATACGCAGTATTTT. It is translated as CASSRRGLAGVHHTQYF.

This chain links TRBV19 with TRBJ2-1; 11 bases align to TRBD2. The CDR3 sequence is 15 residues long. Germline V gives CDR1 LNHDA, CDR2 SQIVND (reference sequence). Trimming cost V 4 bases and J 4 bases; bases outside gene matches: 3. For the CDR3, the DNA is TGTGCCAGTAGTAATAGCGGGGGGGCGTACAATGAGCAGTTCTTC. It is translated as CASSNSGGAYNEQFF.

This rearrangement joins TRBV7-3 to TRBJ1-3; the D is unclear. The V and J ends lost 5 bases and 0 bases respectively, with 14 bases between them. Germline V gene data show CDR1 as SGHTA and CDR2 as FQGTGA. This CDR3 has 16 amino acids. CDR3 region: CASSKNGVTSGNTIYF. CDR3 nucleotide sequence: TGTGCCAGCAGCAAGAACGGGGTAACCTCTGGAAACACCATATATTTT.

This clone showed up just once. The chain couples TRBV18 to TRBJ1-3, with a weak D call TRBD1 (6 bases). The CDR3 loop spans 16 amino acids. With 3 bases removed from V and 0 bases from J, the gap between germline ends came to 12 bases. Germline V gene lookup returns CDR1 KGHSH and CDR2 LQKENI. The CDR3 sequence is CASSPADSSSGNTIYF. The CDR3 bases are TGTGCCAGCTCACCTGCGGACAGTTCCTCTGGAAACACCATATATTTT.

The chain is built from TRBV18 and TRBJ1-5, with 8 bases fitting TRBD1. The J segment lost 4 bases and the V segment lost 5 bases, leaving 7 bases of the junction unmatched. The CDR3 runs to 15 residues. Germline CDR1 KGHSH, CDR2 LQKENI. CDR3 in DNA: TGTGCCAGCTCATATGACAGGGGAGTGAATCAGCCCCAGCATTTT. Translated: CASSYDRGVNQPQHF.

The chain couples TRBV7-9 to TRBJ2-7, with TRBD1 matching over 7 bases. CDR1 is SEHNR and CDR2 is FQNEAQ in the germline V gene (reference sequence). V dropped 5 bases and J dropped 1; count of bases not matched to a gene: 8. The CDR3 is 15 amino acids. CDR3 residues: CASSLQGEYSYEQYF. The CDR3 DNA sequence: TGTGCCAGCAGCCTTCAGGGGGAATATTCCTACGAGCAGTACTTC.

The chain carries TRBV29-1 and TRBJ2-2; 7 bases are shared with TRBD2. The CDR3 length is 14 residues. J was trimmed by 2 bases and V by 5 bases; bases with no gene match: 5. Germline V gene data show CDR1 as SQVTM and CDR2 as ANQGSEA. CDR3 sequence (DNA): TGCAGCGTTTCACTAGCGACAAACACCGGGGAGCTGTTTTTT. This translates into CSVSLATNTGELFF.

A single count supports this clone. The chain couples TRBV27 to TRBJ2-2; weak D call: TRBD2 (5 bases). The CDR3 sequence is 14 residues long. CDR1 and CDR2 from the germline V gene are MNHEY and SMNVEV (reference sequence). The ends were cut back, 6 bases at V and 1 base at J, with 9 bases in the middle. The CDR3 here is CASRRVMNTGELFF. Here the CDR3 DNA reads TGTGCCAGCAGGAGGGTCATGAACACCGGGGAGCTGTTTTTT.

The chain uses TRBV19 and TRBJ2-5; 9 bases agree with TRBD1. CDR3 size: 16 residues. Germline V gives CDR1 LNHDA, CDR2 SQIVND (reference sequence). V lost 5 bases, J lost 5 bases, and 12 bases stayed unmatched. The CDR3 DNA is TGTGCCAGTAGTCTGGACAGGGGTCCTTCGGGGGAGACCCAGTACTTC. Amino acids: CASSLDRGPSGETQYF.

The J gene is TRBJ2-3, the V gene TRBV11-2; D is possibly TRBD1 (7 bases). Trimming took off 5 bases at V and 0 bases at J, with 15 bases between the two ends. Per germline, CDR1 SGHAT and CDR2 FQNNGV. The CDR3 has 16 amino acids. The CDR3 region has the DNA TGTGCCAGCAGCACCTACAGGGGAGGAAGCACAGATACGCAGTATTTT. This encodes CASSTYRGGSTDTQYF. The variable domain in full, with the rest retrieved from reference TRBV11-2 and TRBJ2-3, is EAGVAQSPRYKIIEKRQSVAFWCNPISGHATLYWYQQILGQGPKLLIQFQNNGVVDDSQLPKDRFSAERLKGVDSTLKIQPAKLEDSAVYLCASSTYRGGSTDTQYFGPGTRLTVL.

The chain combines TRBV11-2 with TRBJ1-5; a weak D match, TRBD1 (6 bases). V dropped 4 bases and J dropped 4 bases, with 14 bases sitting between them. Looked up from germline, CDR1 is SGHAT and CDR2 is FQNNGV. This CDR3 comprises 15 residues. The CDR3 bases are TGTGCCAGCAGCTCACAGGGAGGGGGTAATCAGCCCCAGCATTTT. Protein product: CASSSQGGGNQPQHF.

The chain carries TRBV13 and TRBJ2-7; TRBD1 agrees at 12 bases. The J segment lost 6 bases and the V segment lost 4 bases, leaving 7 bases of the junction unmatched. Germline assignment: CDR1 PRHDT and CDR2 FYEKMQ (reference sequence). The CDR3 length is 15 residues. CDR3 nucleotide sequence: TGTGCCAGCAGCTCGCCCGGGACAGGGGGCGCCGAGCAGTACTTC. The encoded protein is CASSSPGTGGAEQYF.

V is TRBV9 and J is TRBJ2-1, with TRBD2 as a possible D gene (6 bases). The CDR3 has 14 amino acids. Trimming removed 2 bases at V and 7 bases at J, with 13 bases between. CDR1 SGDLS and CDR2 YYNGEE come from the germline V gene. The chain's CDR3 is CASSVMEGRNEQFF. For the CDR3, the DNA is TGTGCCAGCAGCGTCATGGAGGGCCGGAATGAGCAGTTCTTC.